This T cell receptor (beta chain) was recovered during a study of cytomegalovirus exposure and HLA in healthy donors. Study-level results: Later genetic work tied a missense DCLRE1C variant to beta-chain V and J trimming.

About this clone itself: Its specificity is unknown.

Vbeta (60) and Jbeta (13) primers were used in the PCR. How the authors handled the data: In a later analysis, the count reached some 75 million unique TCR beta chains, with about 10 million shared. TCRdb keeps only in-frame clones here, not all; method: immunoSEQ multiplex PCR. The V and J calls and clone size were taken over from that table, and D and trimming were inferred from the DNA. This table has tens of thousands of clones, about 80% appearing once. This TCR derives from a man aged 30 to 39 in good health and CMV-seropositive. The source material was PBMCs.

The CDR3 here is CASSPRFSGANVLTF. For the CDR3, the DNA is TGTGCCAGCAGCCCGAGGTTCTCTGGGGCCAACGTCCTGACTTTC. The chain recombines TRBV7-2 with TRBJ2-6; D unclear. Germline V CDR1 and CDR2: SGHTA, FQGNSA. Between the trimmed V and J ends, which lost 5 bases and 0 bases, there was a span of 8 bases. CDR3 length: 15 amino acids.